The entry below describes one T cell receptor beta chain. The specificity of this receptor is unknown. Per-base quality was not reported, and no clone a single base away is much larger than it. This sample was included in a study of chemoradiotherapy in HPV16-positive cancers (dated by TCRdb to between 2021 and 2024). For context, the study as a whole: Functional T-cell assays on cells from two HPV16-positive patients defined candidate HPV-specific T-cell clones and common TCR motifs. The study asked whether T-cell immunity to the HPV oncoproteins E6 and E7 changes during chemoradiotherapy and whether this immunity affects survival. Next, the candidate HPV-specific TCRs and motifs were followed in TCR repertoires from under 95 patients with HPV-related cancers. What the authors observed across the whole study: The functional definition of HPV-specific T cells came from only a couple of HPV16-positive patients, and the survival association was reported for HPV16-positive patients. Expansion of candidate HPV-specific clones and E7-related TCR motifs was observed in the tumor microenvironment during treatment, whereas no such expansion was observed for non-HPV-specific T cells. In HPV16-positive patients, expansion of HPV-responsive T cells during chemoradiotherapy was found to be associated with improved recurrence-free survival.

The library was generated by the immunoSEQ multiplex PCR assay. The immuneACCESS repertoire file appears here via TCRdb, limited to in-frame rearrangements. These files lack a portion of the clones; in checked studies, under half of the deficit traces to unresolved V genes, and the cause of the others is not known. The sample includes a few thousand clones, with about 86% observed a single time. In total, the top ten clones hold 2% to 2.5% of the sample. V is clipped by 4 bases and J by 4 bases, and the sequence between their germline boundaries is 21 bases long. Taken from the germline V gene, the CDR1 and CDR2 loops are SGDLS and YYNGEE. Spanning cysteine to phenylalanine, the CDR3 consists of 16 amino acids. Only CDR3 DNA is held: 48 bases, read in frame from base 1. Repertoires were sampled repeatedly over the course of chemoradiotherapy, so clonal expansion could be followed in the tumor microenvironment.

Rearrangement joined TRBV9 to TRBJ2-7; TRBD2 could be the D gene, as 7 bases match. Sequenced material: tumor tissue, taken from a patient who underwent chemoradiotherapy. The origin of this receptor is a human donor with HPV-associated anogenital cancer. The DNA is as follows: TGTGCCAGCAGCCCCAGTGGGGGCGGGAGTATTTACGAGCAGTACTTC. This gives the protein CASSPSGGGSIYEQYF.